This TCR beta chain was sequenced during a study of T cell responses to AZD1222 COVID-19 vaccine (dated by TCRdb to the early 2020s). In the study overall: A total of just over 230 trial participants underwent TCR sequencing, of whom 200 to 220 received two doses of AZD1222 and about 25 received two doses of the MenACWY control vaccine. Trial participants were enrolled by age into 18-55, 56-69 and 70-plus year subgroups, with about 150, 27 and 61 TCR-sequenced participants respectively.

The CDR3 regions of human TCRbeta chains were analyzed by immunosequencing. The study's own analysis went as follows. Repertoire TCRs were matched against a reference library of SARS-CoV-2-specific TCRs generated with the MIRA antigen-specificity platform. Breadth was defined as the fraction of unique TCRs that were SARS-CoV-2-associated. Depth was defined as the fraction of total T cells that were SARS-CoV-2-associated. Each spike-specific TCR was assigned to its reactive spike region and to a CD4 or CD8 class using the MIRA data. Log10-transformed breadth and depth values were compared by one-way ANOVA with Sidak's multiple comparisons tests. TCRdb stores this immuneACCESS table with in-frame sequences only. Part of the clones is absent; in the studies checked, under half of the shortfall reflects unresolved V genes, and no reason is known for the rest. D and trimming come from the DNA, and the V and J calls and clone size come from that table. For this sample the table gives roughly 180,000 clones, of which roughly nine tenths were detected only once. The ten largest account for about 1.5% of the sample.

In light of the paper, this sample's time point label describes: about 28 days (+/-7) after the second vaccine dose. Because spike-specific TCR depth and breadth did not differ between the two schedules, AZD1222 recipients who got a second dose at roughly 4 weeks were pooled with those who got a second dose at roughly 12 weeks. Vaccinee samples were obtained from the UK trials COV001 and COV002, which included a single-blind randomized controlled phase 2/3 trial of AZD1222 (ChAdOx1 nCoV-19) in healthy adults. For TCRbeta chain sequencing, PBMC samples were collected from trial participants at day 0 and at day 28 after the second dose. A word on this clone: Its binding antigen is unknown. There are no base qualities to consult, and no much larger clone falls within one base.

The study at large found these results: Conclusions about previously exposed vaccinees are limited, since just six or seven AZD1222 recipients were seropositive for SARS-CoV-2 at baseline. In the small 56-69-year group, the increase in depth fell short of significance, most likely because of low power. A significant rise in spike-specific TCR breadth and depth was observed after two AZD1222 doses relative to day 0 and relative to MenACWY recipients. Nearly half of unique spike-specific TCRs reportedly recognized epitopes outside regions mutated in the B.1.351 and B.1.1.7 variants. CD4 TCRs associated with the vaccine covered the entire spike protein, and the dominant responses were in regions 160-218 and 743-854. Because no samples from the day 14 peak response were available, repertoires could be characterized only after the peak T cell response. Participants were mostly white British and included more females than males, and it was suggested by the authors that clonal diversity may have been underestimated.

CDR3 length: 18 amino acids, cysteine to phenylalanine. The only DNA kept is the CDR3, 54 bases in frame from the first base. Germline trimming: 4 bases from V, 2 bases from J; junction bases outside gene matches: 8. The germline V gene (reference sequence) supplies CDR1 LGHDT and CDR2 YNNKEL. Rearrangement joined TRBV3-1 (or the pseudogene TRBV3-2) to TRBJ2-1; 13 bases in the junction line up with TRBD2. Sequencing was performed on peripheral blood, taken 28 days after the second AZD1222 dose. This sequence originates from an adult who received the AZD1222 COVID-19 vaccine. The nucleotide sequence reads as follows: TGTGCCAGCAGCCCCGGGACTAGCGGGGATACAGCCTACAATGAGCAGTTCTTC. Protein translation: CASSPGTSGDTAYNEQFF.